The clone carrying this T cell receptor (beta chain) has just one count. Its antigen is still unknown. The record originates from a study of CD8+ T cells in alopecia areata. Background on the study: The study gave treated patients oral tofacitinib at 5 to 10 mg twice daily.

Reverse transcription of extracted RNA yielded cDNA, which provided the sequencing template. TCRdb's table, derived via immunoSEQ multiplex PCR, lists solely in-frame clones and lacks some. This sample has 200,000 to 250,000 clones; roughly 64% occur once, and the top ten carry 3.5% to 5%. This sample's treatment: oral pan-JAK inhibitor, 5-10 mg twice daily. This CDR3 is built from 13 residues. CDR1 and CDR2 from the germline V gene are SEHNR and FQNEAQ (reference sequence). Findings and limits, study-wide: Sequence data from scalp samples additionally include resident alphabeta T cells of normal skin. Throughout tofacitinib, many expanded lesional clones continued to persist in scalp and blood. For baseline CD8+ expansion, any link to response stays uncertain with one nonresponder.

This receptor was identified in a human donor with alopecia areata. V is TRBV7-9 and J is TRBJ2-3, with TRBD1 as a possible D gene (5 bases). The end of the DNA is better explained by TRBJ1-5, so the J call may be wrong. Sequenced here: CD4+ T cells sorted from blood, sampled at week 4, from a patient treated with tofacitinib. This CDR3 reads CASRQGVADTQHF. In nucleotides, the CDR3 is TGTGCCAGCAGGCAGGGCGTAGCAGATACGCAGCATTTT.